The rows below give T cell receptor beta chains drawn from one sample of a study of T cells after posttransplantation cyclophosphamide. TCRdb keeps only in-frame clones here, not all; method: immunoSEQ multiplex PCR. This table has thousands of clones, over 70% appearing once. The sample consisted of PBMCs, taken after allogeneic stem cell transplant with posttransplant cyclophosphamide. These receptors were taken from a male patient aged 55 to 69 who received an allogeneic stem cell transplant from an unrelated donor, was CMV-positive, and had no GVHD. The T cells may come from the graft donor. The CDR3 runs from the conserved cysteine through the conserved F or W. D genes are given only for firm matches. The size field is filled for only some rows; it gives once, few, many or a size class.

v_gene: TRBV5-1; d_gene: TRBD1; abundance: NA; j_gene: TRBJ2-7; CDR3nt: TGCGCCAGCGGACAGGGGCTGGGCTACGAGCAGTACTTC; CDR3aa: CASGQGLGYEQYF
v_gene: TRBV28; d_gene: NA; abundance: NA; j_gene: TRBJ2-3; CDR3nt: TGTGCCAGCAGGAGTAGCCGCACAGATACGCAGTATTTT; CDR3aa: CASRSSRTDTQYF
v_gene: TRBV10-3; d_gene: TRBD1; abundance: NA; j_gene: TRBJ1-1; CDR3nt: TGTGCCATCAGTGATCGGACAGGTGGCACTGAAGCTTTCTTT; CDR3aa: CAISDRTGGTEAFF
v_gene: TRBV5-1; d_gene: NA; abundance: NA; j_gene: TRBJ1-1; CDR3nt: TGCGCCAGCACCTTTACGACAACGGACACTGAAGCTTTCTTT; CDR3aa: CASTFTTTDTEAFF
v_gene: TRBV18; d_gene: TRBD1; abundance: few; j_gene: TRBJ1-2; CDR3nt: TGTGCCAGCTCACAACAGGGGTTCGGCTACACCTTC; CDR3aa: CASSQQGFGYTF
v_gene: TRBV28; d_gene: NA; abundance: NA; j_gene: TRBJ2-7; CDR3nt: TGTGCCAGCAGGCCGGCGGGCGGCTCCTACGAGCAGTACTTC; CDR3aa: CASRPAGGSYEQYF
v_gene: TRBV5-6; d_gene: NA; abundance: NA; j_gene: TRBJ2-1; CDR3nt: TGTGCCAGCAGCTTGGATGTGGGGGCTTTCTACAATGAGCAGTTCTTC; CDR3aa: CASSLDVGAFYNEQFF
v_gene: TRBV19; d_gene: TRBD1; abundance: NA; j_gene: TRBJ1-5; CDR3nt: TGTGCCAGTAGTAAGACAGGGGCAAGCAATCAGCCCCAGCATTTT; CDR3aa: CASSKTGASNQPQHF
v_gene: TRBV19; d_gene: NA; abundance: once; j_gene: TRBJ1-4; CDR3nt: TGTGCCAGTAGTGAGCTCCGGCGGGATGAAAAACTGTTTTTT; CDR3aa: CASSELRRDEKLFF
v_gene: TRBV5-1; d_gene: TRBD2; abundance: once; j_gene: TRBJ2-2; CDR3nt: TGCGCCAGCGGGGCTAGCGGGAGTGGCGGGGAGCTGTTTTTT; CDR3aa: CASGASGSGGELFF
v_gene: TRBV28; d_gene: TRBD2; abundance: NA; j_gene: TRBJ2-7; CDR3nt: TGTGCCAGCAGTCAACTAGCGTACGAGCAGTACTTC; CDR3aa: CASSQLAYEQYF
v_gene: TRBV2; d_gene: TRBD2; abundance: NA; j_gene: TRBJ2-6; CDR3nt: TGTGCCAGCAGGGCGGGGGTAAGCTCTGGGGCCAACGTCCTGACTTTC; CDR3aa: CASRAGVSSGANVLTF